Listed below are T cell receptor beta chains from one sample, sequenced in a study of T cell responses to AZD1222 COVID-19 vaccine. Data came from immunoSEQ multiplex PCR; TCRdb stores just in-frame clones and leaves some out. The sample lists 53,000 or so clones, approximately 89% occurring once. Sequenced material: peripheral blood, taken on day 0 of MenACWY control vaccination. These receptor sequences come from an adult in good health. Both conserved end residues are part of each CDR3. The order of the fields is V gene, CDR3 protein.

V: TRBV7-2
CDR3: CASSLARPSGGNEQFF

V: TRBV29-1
CDR3: CSVRVRGEDEQYF

V: TRBV28
CDR3: CASSLYGRADTQYF

V: TRBV5-4
CDR3: CASSSYNEQFF

V: TRBV7-8
CDR3: CASSLALGHGIATQYF

V: TRBV7-8
CDR3: CASSPLGTDTQYF

V: TRBV21-1
CDR3: CASSKRTGGITEAFF

V: TRBV30
CDR3: CAWSGTDRLGNTIYF

V: TRBV7-2
CDR3: CASSFSDGQPQHF

V: TRBV7-2
CDR3: CASSLVVLAYEQYF

V: TRBV6-1
CDR3: CASSDRQGPAAIYF

V: TRBV29-1
CDR3: CSVEVSGRFGQYF

V: TRBV27
CDR3: CASSNRAGTWNTEAFF

V: TRBV28
CDR3: CASSPGGRGGNTIYF

V: TRBV4-2
CDR3: CASSQVDLAGPEQYF

V: TRBV28
CDR3: CASSLTGGPFNEKLFF

V: TRBV6-5
CDR3: CASSYARGSNQPQHF

V: TRBV5-1
CDR3: CASSLDTSNSYEQYF

V: TRBV19
CDR3: CASSQDRGGNQPQHF

V: TRBV18
CDR3: CASSPPEDEQYF

V: TRBV30
CDR3: CAWVTGTGTTEAFF

V: TRBV28
CDR3: CASSRSGRAPYEQYF

V: TRBV7-8
CDR3: CASSLWQNTEAFF

V: TRBV27
CDR3: CASRGLAGRSGGFEQYF

V: TRBV7-9
CDR3: CASSLGGTGASNQPQHF

V: TRBV28
CDR3: CASSFRDRANTEAFF

V: TRBV5-8
CDR3: CASSWFLRGTGFSGANVLTF